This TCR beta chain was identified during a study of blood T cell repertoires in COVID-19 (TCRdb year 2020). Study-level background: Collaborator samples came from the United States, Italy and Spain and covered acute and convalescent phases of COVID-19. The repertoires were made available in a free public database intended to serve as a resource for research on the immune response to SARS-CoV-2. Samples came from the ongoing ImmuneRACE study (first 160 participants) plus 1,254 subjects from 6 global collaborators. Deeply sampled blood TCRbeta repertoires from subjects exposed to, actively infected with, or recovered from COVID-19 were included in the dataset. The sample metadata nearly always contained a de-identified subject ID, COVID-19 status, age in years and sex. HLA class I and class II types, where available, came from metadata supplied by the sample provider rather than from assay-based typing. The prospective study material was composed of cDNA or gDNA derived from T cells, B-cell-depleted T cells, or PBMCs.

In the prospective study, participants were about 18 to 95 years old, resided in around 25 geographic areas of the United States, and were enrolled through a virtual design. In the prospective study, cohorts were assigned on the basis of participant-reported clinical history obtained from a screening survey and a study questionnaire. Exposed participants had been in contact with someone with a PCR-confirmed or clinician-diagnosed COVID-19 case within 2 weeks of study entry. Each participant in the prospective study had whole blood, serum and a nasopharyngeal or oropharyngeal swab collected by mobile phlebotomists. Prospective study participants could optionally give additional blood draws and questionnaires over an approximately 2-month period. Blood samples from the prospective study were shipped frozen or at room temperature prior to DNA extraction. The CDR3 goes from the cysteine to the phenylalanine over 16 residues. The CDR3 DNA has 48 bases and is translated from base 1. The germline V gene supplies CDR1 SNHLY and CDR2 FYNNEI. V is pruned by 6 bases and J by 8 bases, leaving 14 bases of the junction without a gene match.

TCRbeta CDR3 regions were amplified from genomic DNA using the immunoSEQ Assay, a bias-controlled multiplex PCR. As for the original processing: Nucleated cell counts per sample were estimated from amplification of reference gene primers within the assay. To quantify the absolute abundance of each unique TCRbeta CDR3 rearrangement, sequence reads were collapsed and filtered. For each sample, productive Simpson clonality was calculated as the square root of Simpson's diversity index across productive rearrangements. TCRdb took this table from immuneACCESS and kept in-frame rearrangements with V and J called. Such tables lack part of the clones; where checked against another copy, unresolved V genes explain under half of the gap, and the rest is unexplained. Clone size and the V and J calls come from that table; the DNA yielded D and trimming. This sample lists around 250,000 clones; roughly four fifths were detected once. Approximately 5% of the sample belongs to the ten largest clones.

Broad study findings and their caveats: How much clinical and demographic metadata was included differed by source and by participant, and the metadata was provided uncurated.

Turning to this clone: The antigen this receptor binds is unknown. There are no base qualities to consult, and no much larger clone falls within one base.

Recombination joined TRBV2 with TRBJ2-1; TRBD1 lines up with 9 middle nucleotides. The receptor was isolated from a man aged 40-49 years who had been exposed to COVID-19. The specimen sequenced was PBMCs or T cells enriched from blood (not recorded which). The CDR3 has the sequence CASRGLQGDREDEQFF. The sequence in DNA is TGTGCCAGCAGAGGACTTCAAGGGGACAGGGAGGATGAGCAGTTCTTC. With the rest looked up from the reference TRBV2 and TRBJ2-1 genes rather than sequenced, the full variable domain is EPEVTQTPSHQVTQMGQEVILRCVPISNHLYFYWYRQILGQKVEFLVSFYNNEISEKSEIFDDQFSVERPDGSNFTLKIRSTKLEDSAMYFCASRGLQGDREDEQFFGPGTRLTVL.